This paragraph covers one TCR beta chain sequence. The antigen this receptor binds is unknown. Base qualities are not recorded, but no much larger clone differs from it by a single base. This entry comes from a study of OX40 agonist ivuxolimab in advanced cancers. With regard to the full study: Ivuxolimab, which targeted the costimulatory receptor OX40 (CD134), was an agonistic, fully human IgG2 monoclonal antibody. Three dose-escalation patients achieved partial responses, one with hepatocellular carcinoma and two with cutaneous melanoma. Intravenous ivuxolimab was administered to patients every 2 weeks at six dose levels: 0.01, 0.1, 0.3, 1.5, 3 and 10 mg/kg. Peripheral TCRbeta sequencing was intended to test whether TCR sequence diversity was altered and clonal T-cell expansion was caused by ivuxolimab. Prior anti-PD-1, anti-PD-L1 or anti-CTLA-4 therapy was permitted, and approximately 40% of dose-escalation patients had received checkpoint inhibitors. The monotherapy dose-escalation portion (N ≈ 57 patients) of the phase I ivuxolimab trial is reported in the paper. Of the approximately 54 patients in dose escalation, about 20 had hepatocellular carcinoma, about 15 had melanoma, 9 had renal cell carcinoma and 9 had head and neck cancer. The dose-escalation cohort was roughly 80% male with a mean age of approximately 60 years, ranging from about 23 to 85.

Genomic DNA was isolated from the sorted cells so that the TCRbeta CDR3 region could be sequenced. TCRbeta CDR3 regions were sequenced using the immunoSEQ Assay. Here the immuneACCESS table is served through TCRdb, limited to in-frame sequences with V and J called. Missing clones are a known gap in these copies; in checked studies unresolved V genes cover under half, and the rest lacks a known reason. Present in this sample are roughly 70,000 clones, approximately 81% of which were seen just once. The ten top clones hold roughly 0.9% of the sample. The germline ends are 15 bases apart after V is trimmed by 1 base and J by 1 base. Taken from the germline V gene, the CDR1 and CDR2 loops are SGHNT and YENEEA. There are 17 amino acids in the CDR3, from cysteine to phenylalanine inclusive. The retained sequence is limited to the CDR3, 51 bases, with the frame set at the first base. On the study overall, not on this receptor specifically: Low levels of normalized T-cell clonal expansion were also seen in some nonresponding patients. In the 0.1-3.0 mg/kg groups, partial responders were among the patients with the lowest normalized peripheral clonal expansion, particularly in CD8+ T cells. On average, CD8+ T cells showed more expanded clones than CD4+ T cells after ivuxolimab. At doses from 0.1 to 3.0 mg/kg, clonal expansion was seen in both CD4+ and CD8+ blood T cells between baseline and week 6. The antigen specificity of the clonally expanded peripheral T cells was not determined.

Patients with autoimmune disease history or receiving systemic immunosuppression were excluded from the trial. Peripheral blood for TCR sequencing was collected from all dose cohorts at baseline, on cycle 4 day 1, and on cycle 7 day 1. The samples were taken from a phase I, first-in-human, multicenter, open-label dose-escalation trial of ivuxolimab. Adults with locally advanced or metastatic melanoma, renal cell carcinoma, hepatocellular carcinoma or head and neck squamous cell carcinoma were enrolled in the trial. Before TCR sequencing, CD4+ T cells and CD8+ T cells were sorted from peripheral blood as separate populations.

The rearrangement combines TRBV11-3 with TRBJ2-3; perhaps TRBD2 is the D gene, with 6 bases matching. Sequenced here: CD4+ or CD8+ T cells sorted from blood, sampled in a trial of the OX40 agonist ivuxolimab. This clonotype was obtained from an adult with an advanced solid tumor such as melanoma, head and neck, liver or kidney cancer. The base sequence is TGTGCCAGCAGCTTAGGGGTGGCGAAGCGGGGCACAGATACGCAGTATTTT. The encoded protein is CASSLGVAKRGTDTQYF.